The subject of this entry is one T cell receptor beta chain. In the same sample, other DNA sequences code for this CDR3. This specimen comes from a study of high-grade serous ovarian cancer treatment subgroups. Tumor samples were taken before definitive surgery or chemotherapy. Clones were sequenced by immunoSEQ multiplex PCR, and TCRdb holds only the in-frame ones, with some missing. The table records more than 35,000 clones, around 80% of them present only once. The V gene end was trimmed by 5 bases and the J gene end by 4 bases; junction bases not matched to a gene: 6. Germline-derived CDR1 and CDR2 are MNHNY and SVGAGI (reference sequence). The CDR3 is made up of 14 amino acids.

The sequence was obtained from a human donor with high-grade serous ovarian cancer. V and J are TRBV6-6 and TRBJ1-2; 8 bases are shared with TRBD1. The material sequenced was tumor tissue. The CDR3 spells CASSSTGQAYGYTF. CDR3 DNA: TGTGCCAGCAGTAGCACGGGACAGGCCTATGGCTACACCTTC.